The 5 T cell receptor beta chains below come from one sample, sequenced in a study of cytomegalovirus exposure and HLA in healthy donors (dated by TCRdb to the late 2010s). The library came from the immunoSEQ multiplex PCR assay. A mixture of 60 forward primers for TCR Vbeta segments and 13 reverse primers for TCR Jbeta segments was used in the multiplex PCR. TCRdb retrieved this table from immuneACCESS and kept in-frame rearrangements only. Not all clones are present; in checked studies, unresolved V genes account for under half, and no reason is known for the remainder. The sample table holds under 200,000 clones, of which more than 70% were seen once. The top ten clones comprise 4.9% of the sample. Specimen: PBMCs. These TCRs come from a male donor in good health and CMV-seronegative.

For this clone: Other DNA sequences in this sample translate to the same CDR3. V is TRBV7-6 and J is TRBJ1-1; tentative D call: TRBD1 (5 bases). Germline assignment: CDR1 SGHVS and CDR2 FNYEAQ. V lost 1 base, J lost 4 bases, and 7 bases lay in between. This CDR3 has 13 amino acids. The CDR3 sequence is CASSLGGVTEAFF. In DNA, the CDR3 is TGTGCCAGCAGCTTAGGGGGGGTCACTGAAGCTTTCTTT.

The V and J genes are TRBV2 and TRBJ2-3; the D gene is possibly TRBD1 (6 bases). Trimming took off 4 bases at V and 3 bases at J, with 17 bases between the two ends. The CDR3 has 16 amino acids. Germline CDR1 SNHLY, CDR2 FYNNEI. The CDR3 DNA reads TGTGCCAGCAGTGGGGGGCTCAGGGAATTTACAGATACGCAGTATTTT. Translated: CASSGGLREFTDTQYF.

V and J are TRBV7-9 and TRBJ2-2, with 7 bases that match TRBD1. Trimming removed 8 bases from V and 4 bases from J; junction bases left unmatched: 1. The CDR3 extends over 12 amino acids. From germline, CDR1 is SEHNR and CDR2 FQNEAQ (reference sequence). Here the CDR3 reads CASDRVTGELFF. In DNA form, the CDR3 reads TGTGCCAGCGACAGGGTCACCGGGGAGCTGTTTTTT.

V usage is TRBV27 and J usage is TRBJ2-7; TRBD2 is a possible D gene (5 bases). V lost 5 bases and J 7 bases, leaving 18 bases between the germline ends. CDR1 is MNHEY and CDR2 is SMNVEV in the germline V gene (reference sequence). The CDR3 is made up of 14 amino acids. This CDR3 is CASSTPGVRGEQYF. The CDR3, as DNA: TGTGCCAGCAGTACCCCCGGGGTCCGGGGAGAGCAGTACTTC.

The rearrangement links TRBV4-1 to TRBJ2-7, with D tentatively TRBD1 (6 bases). CDR1 is MGHRA and CDR2 is YSYEKL in the germline V gene. The ends were cut back, 0 bases at V and 3 bases at J, with 12 bases in the middle. The CDR3 loop spans 15 amino acids. The CDR3 protein is CASSQELDRSYEQYF. The CDR3 DNA follows: TGCGCCAGCAGCCAAGAACTGGACAGAAGCTACGAGCAGTACTTC.